Shown below are 2 T cell receptor beta chains from a single sample sequenced in a study of human T cells and chemical hapten exposure. Time point noted: pre-sensitization, week 0. Treatment described: therapeutic diphenylcyclopropenone sensitization with weekly scalp DPC. TCRdb ran MiXCR on the RACE reads and lists one entry per CDR3 protein. This table has around 260,000 distinct CDR3 sequences, approximately 8.6% appearing once. This sample comprised whole blood, obtained in connection with sensitization to the hapten diphenylcyclopropenone (DPC). Every receptor here comes from a woman aged 40 to 50 with alopecia areata. Some clones in this sample may be carry-over from other donors' samples.

The chain combines TRBV24-1 with TRBJ2-1, with D possibly matching TRBD2 (5 bases). The CDR3 is 16 residues long. With 0 bases removed from V and 3 bases from J, the gap between germline ends came to 11 bases. From germline, CDR1 is KGHDR and CDR2 SFDVKD. Here the CDR3 DNA reads TGTGCCACCAGTGATTTGCAGGCGGGTCTCTACAATGAGCAGTTCTTC. Translating it yields CATSDLQAGLYNEQFF.

Ten or more counts support this clonotype. V usage is TRBV12-3 or TRBV12-4 and J usage is TRBJ2-7; the D is unclear. The CDR3 is 13 residues long. V shed 6 bases and J shed 3 bases, with 12 bases lying between them. As DNA, the CDR3 is TGTGCCAGCAGCCAGTTCCAGCGCTACGAGCAGTACTTC. Translated, it gives CASSQFQRYEQYF.